The rows below give T cell receptor beta chains drawn from one sample of a study of T cells in Graves' hyperthyroidism and ophthalmopathy. TCRdb fed the multiplex PCR reads into MiXCR, producing one record per CDR3 protein. The sample records more than 350,000 distinct CDR3 sequences, 15% to 20% being singletons. The sequenced sample consisted of blood. These receptors came from a woman in her thirties with Graves' hyperthyroidism that later progressed to Graves' ophthalmopathy. The CDR3 runs from the conserved cysteine through the conserved F or W. The D gene is left open where the match is weak. Clone size, where shown, is once, few, many, or a class for clones that have expanded.

DNA,CDR3,D,V,J,size
TGTGCCAGTAGTATAAACGACCCGCGGGGTTACACAGATACGCAGTATTTT,CASSINDPRGYTDTQYF,-,TRBV19,TRBJ2-3,-
TGTGCCATCAATCCAACGGGGAACGGTTCGTACAATGAGCAGTTCTTC,CAINPTGNGSYNEQFF,-,TRBV10-3,TRBJ2-1,few
TGTGCCAGCAGTTTTGTCTCCGCGGGGGCGGGAGTTTGGAATGAGCAGTTCTTC,CASSFVSAGAGVWNEQFF,-,TRBV28,TRBJ2-1,many
TGTGCCAGCAGTTTTAAATCGACAGGGGGCGGAGGTAGGCCCCAGCATTTT,CASSFKSTGGGGRPQHF,TRBD1,TRBV28,TRBJ1-5,many
TGTGCCAGTAGTCCCGTGTCTAGCGGGGACGGCTACGAGCAGTACTTC,CASSPVSSGDGYEQYF,TRBD2,TRBV19,TRBJ2-7,many
TGTGCCAGCAGTGACCGGCTACACACAGATACGCAGTATTTT,CASSDRLHTDTQYF,-,TRBV6-1,TRBJ2-3,few
TGTGCCAGCAGCCAGGGACTAGGGGATTACGAGCAGTACTTC,CASSQGLGDYEQYF,TRBD2,TRBV4-2,TRBJ2-7,-
TGTGCCAGCTCACCCGGGGCGGGATTGGGTTCACCCCTCCACTTT,CASSPGAGLGSPLHF,-,TRBV18,TRBJ1-6,many
TGTGCCAGCAGTTGGGGGGGCCAAGATACGCAGTATTTT,CASSWGGQDTQYF,-,TRBV12-3/TRBV12-4,TRBJ2-3,many
TGCGCCAGCAGCTTGAATAGGGGGAACACTGAAGCTTTCTTT,CASSLNRGNTEAFF,-,TRBV5-1,TRBJ1-1,many
TGTGCCAGCAGTTCCAGGGTTGGGGATTCACCCCTCCACTTT,CASSSRVGDSPLHF,-,TRBV28,TRBJ1-6,many
TGTGCCAGCAGCCCCGCCGGGACAGGGCGCTACGAGCAGTACTTC,CASSPAGTGRYEQYF,TRBD1,TRBV28,TRBJ2-7,many
TGTGCCAGCAGTCCCAGACAGCTCAACTATGGCTACACCTTC,CASSPRQLNYGYTF,-,TRBV28,TRBJ1-2,many
TGTGCCAGCAGCCTCGAGAGGAAGACCCAGTACTTC,CASSLERKTQYF,-,TRBV6-1,TRBJ2-5,many
TGTGCCAGCAGTTTCAGCCCGGGAGCCTACAATGAGCAGTTCTTC,CASSFSPGAYNEQFF,-,TRBV12-3/TRBV12-4,TRBJ2-1,many
TGTGCCAGCAGTTCAAACCCCGGGACCCCGGGGAACACCATATATTTT,CASSSNPGTPGNTIYF,-,TRBV6-1,TRBJ1-3,-
TGTGCCAGCAGGGGAAGACAGGGTAGGGGGGAGACCCAGTACTTC,CASRGRQGRGETQYF,TRBD1,TRBV2,TRBJ2-5,-
TGTGCCAGCAGTTACAAGAACCGTCTCTCGAGCTCCTACAATGAGCAGTTCTTC,CASSYKNRLSSSYNEQFF,-,TRBV6-2/TRBV6-3,TRBJ2-1,many
TGTGCCAGCAGCATAAGGACAGGGTTAGACACTGAAGCTTTCTTT,CASSIRTGLDTEAFF,TRBD1,TRBV7-9,TRBJ1-1,-
TGTGCTAGTGGTTTGTCTTCGCCGCCCTTATTGGCCGCCTACGAGCAGTACTTC,CASGLSSPPLLAAYEQYF,-,TRBV12-5,TRBJ2-7,many
TGTGCCATCAGTGAGTCGTCACCCCTATCCCCAGATACGCAGTATTTT,CAISESSPLSPDTQYF,-,TRBV10-3,TRBJ2-3,-
TGTGCCAGCAGCGCGCCCGGGACAGGGGGCGGTGAGCAGTTCTTC,CASSAPGTGGGEQFF,TRBD1,TRBV3-1,TRBJ2-1,many
TGCAGTGCTCCACCCCAGATAAGCTCCTACAATGAGCAGTTCTTC,CSAPPQISSYNEQFF,-,TRBV20-1,TRBJ2-1,many
TGCAGTGCTCTTGACAACTCCTACGAGCAGTACTTC,CSALDNSYEQYF,-,TRBV20-1,TRBJ2-7,-
TGTGCCAGCAGCCATTACCGAACCAATGAGCAGTTCTTC,CASSHYRTNEQFF,-,TRBV3-1,TRBJ2-1,-
TGTGCCAGCAGCTTTTATAACGTCAGGGGATACTACGAGCAGTACTTC,CASSFYNVRGYYEQYF,-,TRBV5-6,TRBJ2-7,few
TGTGCCAGCAGTGTGGGGTCCCCAAATGAAAAACTGTTTTTT,CASSVGSPNEKLFF,-,TRBV6-1,TRBJ1-4,-
TGTGCCAGTACCACGACACCACCGAACACCGGGGAGCTGTTTTTT,CASTTTPPNTGELFF,-,TRBV19,TRBJ2-2,many
TGCGCCAGCAGCTTGGCGGGGGCCTTCCAAGAGACCCAGTACTTC,CASSLAGAFQETQYF,-,TRBV5-1,TRBJ2-5,-
TGTGCCAGCAGTCCGGACAGCCTGGGGGGCTCACCCCTCCACTTT,CASSPDSLGGSPLHF,-,TRBV28,TRBJ1-6,many
TGTGCCAGCAGCCAGGGGGCGAACACTGAAGCTTTCTTT,CASSQGANTEAFF,TRBD1,TRBV4-1,TRBJ1-1,many
TGTGCCACCGGAGGGTTAGCCCAAGAGACCCAGTACTTC,CATGGLAQETQYF,-,TRBV24-1,TRBJ2-5,many
TGTGCCAGCAGCATATTATTGTACTCCTACGAGCAGTACTTC,CASSILLYSYEQYF,-,TRBV28,TRBJ2-7,-
TGCAGTGCTAAAGGACAGAACTATGGCTACACCTTC,CSAKGQNYGYTF,-,TRBV20-1,TRBJ1-2,many
TGTGCCAGCAGCCTCGACATGAATGAAAAACTGTTTTTT,CASSLDMNEKLFF,-,TRBV7-7,TRBJ1-4,once
TGTGCCAGCAGTTGGGGACAGATTTACGAGCAGTACTTC,CASSWGQIYEQYF,TRBD1,TRBV27,TRBJ2-7,-
TGCGCCAGCAGCTTCGGACAGGGGCTTTTCCACTACTATGGCTACACCTTC,CASSFGQGLFHYYGYTF,TRBD1,TRBV5-1,TRBJ1-2,-
TGTGCCAGCAGTTTAGGAACAGGGGATATCTATGGCTACACCTTC,CASSLGTGDIYGYTF,TRBD1,TRBV28,TRBJ1-2,many
TGCGCCAGCAGTGAGCCTTCCGAGACTGAAGATACGCAGTATTTT,CASSEPSETEDTQYF,-,TRBV10-2,TRBJ2-3,many
TGTGCCAGCGGACCCCCGCCGAACACTGAAGCTTTCTTT,CASGPPPNTEAFF,-,TRBV27,TRBJ1-1,many
TGTGCCAGCAGTTTCGAACCCGGGACAGGCCTCTACGAGCAGTACTTC,CASSFEPGTGLYEQYF,TRBD1,TRBV28,TRBJ2-7,many
TGTGCCAGCAGTCAGGGGCTTGCCTCGCACACCATATATTTT,CASSQGLASHTIYF,-,TRBV2,TRBJ1-3,many
TGTGCCAGCAGCTTCGGGACAGGGAGTTTCTTAGGGTATGGCTACACCTTC,CASSFGTGSFLGYGYTF,TRBD1,TRBV5-6,TRBJ1-2,-
TGTGCCAGCAGTGTCCATCGAGGACAGGGCACTTCACCCCTCCACTTT,CASSVHRGQGTSPLHF,TRBD1,TRBV2,TRBJ1-6,many
TGCAGCTGTTGGGACGCAGCGAACACCGGGGAGCTGTTTTTT,CSCWDAANTGELFF,-,TRBV29-1,TRBJ2-2,many
TGTGCCATCAGTGAGTCTAGCGATGAGCAGTTCTTC,CAISESSDEQFF,-,TRBV10-3,TRBJ2-1,many
TGTGCCAGCAGTGCGAATCCGGCCACTTATAATTCACCCCTCCACTTT,CASSANPATYNSPLHF,-,TRBV6-1,TRBJ1-6,many
TGTGCCATCAGTGATAGAGGGTCCAACGACAACAATGAGCAGTTCTTC,CAISDRGSNDNNEQFF,-,TRBV10-3,TRBJ2-1,many
TGCGCCAGCAGCCAAGGGGGGATAGGGTTCAGGAACACTGAAGCTTTCTTT,CASSQGGIGFRNTEAFF,-,TRBV4-1,TRBJ1-1,many
TGCAGTGCTCCGGGGGGGCAAGAGACCCAGTACTTC,CSAPGGQETQYF,TRBD2,TRBV20-1,TRBJ2-5,-
TGTGCCAGCAGCCATCTAGGAAATGAGCAGTTCTTC,CASSHLGNEQFF,-,TRBV11-3,TRBJ2-1,many
TGTGCCAGCAGCTTAGCGGCAGGGCAAGGCTACACCTTC,CASSLAAGQGYTF,-,TRBV7-9,TRBJ1-2,many
TGTGCCAGTAGTATTAGGGGGGCATACAATGAGCAGTTCTTC,CASSIRGAYNEQFF,-,TRBV19,TRBJ2-1,few
TGTGCCAGCAGTCAAACAGGGTCGGATCAGCCCCAGCATTTT,CASSQTGSDQPQHF,-,TRBV27,TRBJ1-5,-
TGTGCCAGCAGTCGAACAGGGGGTGGTAGCACAGATACGCAGTATTTT,CASSRTGGGSTDTQYF,TRBD1,TRBV12-3/TRBV12-4,TRBJ2-3,many